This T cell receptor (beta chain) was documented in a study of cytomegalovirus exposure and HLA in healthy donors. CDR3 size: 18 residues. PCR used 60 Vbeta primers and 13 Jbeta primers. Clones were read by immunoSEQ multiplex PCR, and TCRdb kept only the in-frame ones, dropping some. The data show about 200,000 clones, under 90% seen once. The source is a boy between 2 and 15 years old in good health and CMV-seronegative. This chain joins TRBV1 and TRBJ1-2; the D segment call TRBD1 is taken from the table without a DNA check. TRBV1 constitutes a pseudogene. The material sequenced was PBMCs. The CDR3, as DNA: TGCACCAGCAGCCAAGAGGGGTTCAGGACAGCGATGGCGTGGGGCTACACCTTC. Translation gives CTSSQEGFRTAMAWGYTF.